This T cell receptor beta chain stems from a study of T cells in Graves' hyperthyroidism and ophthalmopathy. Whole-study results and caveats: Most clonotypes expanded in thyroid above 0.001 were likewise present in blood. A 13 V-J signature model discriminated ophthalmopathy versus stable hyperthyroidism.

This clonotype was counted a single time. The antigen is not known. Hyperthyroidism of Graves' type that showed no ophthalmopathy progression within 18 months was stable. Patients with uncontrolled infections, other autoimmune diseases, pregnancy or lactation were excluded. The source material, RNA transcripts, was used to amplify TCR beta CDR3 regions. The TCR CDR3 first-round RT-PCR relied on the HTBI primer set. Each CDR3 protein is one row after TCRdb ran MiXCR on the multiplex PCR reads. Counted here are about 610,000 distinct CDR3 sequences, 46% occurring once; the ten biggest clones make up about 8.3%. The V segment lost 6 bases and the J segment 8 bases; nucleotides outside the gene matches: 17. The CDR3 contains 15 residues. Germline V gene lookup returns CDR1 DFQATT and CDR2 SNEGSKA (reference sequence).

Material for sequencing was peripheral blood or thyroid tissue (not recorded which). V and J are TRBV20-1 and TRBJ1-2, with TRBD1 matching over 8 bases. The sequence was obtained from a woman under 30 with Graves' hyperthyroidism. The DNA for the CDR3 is TGCAGTGCAATAGGGACAGGTTCTATGTCCGGGGGCTACACCTTC. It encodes CSAIGTGSMSGGYTF.